This T cell receptor (beta chain) derives from a study of early stage breast cancer tumors. Study details: Of fewer than 20 invasive breast tumors, about twelve were hormone receptor-positive, HER2-negative. Study findings and constraints: In about 90% of the 16 patients, blood comparison separated tumor from normal breast. Tumors had roughly 2.5-fold higher T cell density and higher clonality than adjacent normal breast tissue.

Notes on this clone: What it binds is not known.

CDR1 LGHNA and CDR2 YSLEER come from the germline V gene. The CDR3 has 14 amino acids. The V and J ends lost 2 bases and 9 bases respectively, with 14 bases between them. TCRdb keeps only in-frame clones here, not all; method: immunoSEQ multiplex PCR. The sample has some 41,000 clones; approximately 72% are singletons. The origin of this receptor is a person between 45 and 65 years old with breast cancer. The gene calls are TRBV4-3 and TRBJ2-1; a possible D gene is TRBD2 (6 bases). Input material: blood. The CDR3 protein is CASSQRTLGGEQFF. The CDR3 coding sequence is TGCGCCAGCAGCCAACGGACCCTGGGAGGTGAGCAGTTCTTC.